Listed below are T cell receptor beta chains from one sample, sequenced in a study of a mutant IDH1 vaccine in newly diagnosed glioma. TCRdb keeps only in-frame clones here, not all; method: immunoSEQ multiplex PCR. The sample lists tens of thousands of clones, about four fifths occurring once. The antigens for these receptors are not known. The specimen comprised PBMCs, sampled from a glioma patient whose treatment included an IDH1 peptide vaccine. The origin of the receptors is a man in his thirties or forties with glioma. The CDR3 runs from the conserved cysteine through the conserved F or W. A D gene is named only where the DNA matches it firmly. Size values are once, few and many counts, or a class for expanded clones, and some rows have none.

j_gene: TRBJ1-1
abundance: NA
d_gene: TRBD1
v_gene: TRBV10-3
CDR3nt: TGTGCCATCAGGGCATTCCGAGATCCGGGACAGGGGATGAACACTGAAGCTTTCTTT
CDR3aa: CAIRAFRDPGQGMNTEAFF

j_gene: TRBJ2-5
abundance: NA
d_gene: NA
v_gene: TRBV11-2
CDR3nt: TGTGCCAGCAGCTTAGATCCCGACCAAGAGACCCAGTACTTC
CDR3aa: CASSLDPDQETQYF

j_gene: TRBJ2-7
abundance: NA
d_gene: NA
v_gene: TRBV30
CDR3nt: TGTGCCTGGAGTGGGACACTCAGCTCCTACGAGCAGTACTTC
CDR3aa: CAWSGTLSSYEQYF

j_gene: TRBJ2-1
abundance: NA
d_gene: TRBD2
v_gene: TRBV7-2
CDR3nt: TGTGCCAGCAGCTTACTGACTAGCGGGGAGCAGTTCTTC
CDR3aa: CASSLLTSGEQFF

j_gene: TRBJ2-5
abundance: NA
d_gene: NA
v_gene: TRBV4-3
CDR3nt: TGCGCCAGCAGCCAGCTCAGGGACACTGGGGAGACCCAGTACTTC
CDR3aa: CASSQLRDTGETQYF

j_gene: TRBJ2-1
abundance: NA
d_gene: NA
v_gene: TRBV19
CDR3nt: TGTGCCAGTAGTGGGGGGTACTCCTACAATGAGCAGTTCTTC
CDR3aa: CASSGGYSYNEQFF

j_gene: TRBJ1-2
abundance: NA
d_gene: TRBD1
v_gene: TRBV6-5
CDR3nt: TGTGCCAGCAGGGACAGGGTGAAGGGTGGCTACACCTTC
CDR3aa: CASRDRVKGGYTF

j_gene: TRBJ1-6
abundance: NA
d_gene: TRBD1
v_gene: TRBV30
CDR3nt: TGTGCCTGGAATAACAGGGGTGGTGATTCACCCCTCCACTTT
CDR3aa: CAWNNRGGDSPLHF

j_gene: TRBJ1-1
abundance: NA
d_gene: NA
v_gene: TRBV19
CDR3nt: TGTGCCAGTAGGTCGGGACGGATGAACACTGAAGCTTTCTTT
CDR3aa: CASRSGRMNTEAFF

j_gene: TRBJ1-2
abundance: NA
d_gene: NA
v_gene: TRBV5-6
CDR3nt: TGTGCCAGCAGCTTGGGGCCCCGACAGTCGGGTGGCTACACCTTC
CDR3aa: CASSLGPRQSGGYTF

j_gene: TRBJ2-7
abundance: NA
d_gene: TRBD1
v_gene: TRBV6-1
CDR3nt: TGTGCCAGCAGACCGGGACAGGGTATGGGGGAGCAGTACTTC
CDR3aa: CASRPGQGMGEQYF

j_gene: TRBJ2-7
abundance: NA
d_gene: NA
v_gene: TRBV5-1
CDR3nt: TGCGCCAGCAGAATAGACATGACCTCCTACGAGCAGTACTTC
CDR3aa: CASRIDMTSYEQYF

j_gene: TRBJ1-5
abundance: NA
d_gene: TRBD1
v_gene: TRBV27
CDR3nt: TGTGCCAGCAGTTCCACCACCGGGACAGGGGGCTTTCAGCCCCAGCATTTT
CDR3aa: CASSSTTGTGGFQPQHF

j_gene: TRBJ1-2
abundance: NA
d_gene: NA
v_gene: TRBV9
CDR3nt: TGTGCCAGCAGCGCATCCTCAGGCCATGGCTACACCTTC
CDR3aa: CASSASSGHGYTF

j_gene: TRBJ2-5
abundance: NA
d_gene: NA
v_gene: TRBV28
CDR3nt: TGTGCCAGCAGTTTATATGGGAAAGAGACCCAGTACTTC
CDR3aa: CASSLYGKETQYF

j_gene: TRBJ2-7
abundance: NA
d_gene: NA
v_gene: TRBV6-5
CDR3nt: TGTGCCAGCAGTTCGTACGGACTGCCTGAGCAGTACTTC
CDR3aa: CASSSYGLPEQYF

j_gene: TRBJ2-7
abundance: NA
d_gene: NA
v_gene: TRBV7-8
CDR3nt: TGTGCCAGCAGCTTATCCGGCGGGTTGAGGGAATCCTACGAGCAGTACTTC
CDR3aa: CASSLSGGLRESYEQYF

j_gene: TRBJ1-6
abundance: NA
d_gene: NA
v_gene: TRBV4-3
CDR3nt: TGCGCCAGCAGCCAAGATTACCAGCTTTCGTATTCACCCCTCCACTTT
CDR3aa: CASSQDYQLSYSPLHF

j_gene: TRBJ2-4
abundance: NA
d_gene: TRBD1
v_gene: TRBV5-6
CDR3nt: TGTGCCAGCAGCTGGGGGACAGGGACCAAAAACATTCAGTACTTC
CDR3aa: CASSWGTGTKNIQYF

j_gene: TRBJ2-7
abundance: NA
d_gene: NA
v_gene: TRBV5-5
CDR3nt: TGTGCCAGCAGCTCGGACGGAGGGAGCGAGCAGTACTTC
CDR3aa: CASSSDGGSEQYF

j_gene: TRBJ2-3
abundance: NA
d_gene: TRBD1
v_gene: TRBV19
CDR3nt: TGTGCCAGTACTATTGGACAGGGCATGACAGATACGCAGTATTTT
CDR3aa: CASTIGQGMTDTQYF

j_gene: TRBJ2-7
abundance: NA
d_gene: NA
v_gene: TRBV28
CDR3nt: TGTGCCAGCAGTTCACTGGACGAGCAGTACTTC
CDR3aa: CASSSLDEQYF

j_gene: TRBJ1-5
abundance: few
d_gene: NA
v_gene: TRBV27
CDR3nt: TGTGCCAGCAATAACCAGATCATTAATAATCAGCCCCAGCATTTT
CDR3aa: CASNNQIINNQPQHF

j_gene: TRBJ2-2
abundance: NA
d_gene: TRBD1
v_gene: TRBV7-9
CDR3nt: TGTGCCAGCAGATCCCCGGGGACAGGGGTTAACGCGAACACCGGGGAGCTGTTTTTT
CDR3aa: CASRSPGTGVNANTGELFF

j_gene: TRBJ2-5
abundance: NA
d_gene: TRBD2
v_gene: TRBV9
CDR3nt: TGTGCCAGCAGCTATAGCGGGGGGGCGTCAGAGACCCAGTACTTC
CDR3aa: CASSYSGGASETQYF

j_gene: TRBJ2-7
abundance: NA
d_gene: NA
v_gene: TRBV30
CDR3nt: TGTGCCTGGAGACAGGAAAACGAGCAGTACTTC
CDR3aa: CAWRQENEQYF

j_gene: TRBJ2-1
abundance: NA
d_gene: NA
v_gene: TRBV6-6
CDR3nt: TGTGCCAGCACCGAGGGTAGGCATGAGCAGTTCTTC
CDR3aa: CASTEGRHEQFF

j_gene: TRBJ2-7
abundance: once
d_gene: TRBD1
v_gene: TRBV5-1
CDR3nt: TGCGCCAGCAGCGACGGACAGGGTGGGTACGAGCAGTACTTC
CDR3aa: CASSDGQGGYEQYF

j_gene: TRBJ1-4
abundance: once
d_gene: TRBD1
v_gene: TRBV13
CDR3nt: TGTGCCAGCAGCTTCGGAACAGGGGTAGGCTGGACTAATGAAAAACTGTTTTTT
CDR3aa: CASSFGTGVGWTNEKLFF

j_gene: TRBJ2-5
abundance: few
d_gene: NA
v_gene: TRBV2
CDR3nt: TGTGCCAGCACCGGGAGTCGCCAAGAGACCCAGTACTTC
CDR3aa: CASTGSRQETQYF

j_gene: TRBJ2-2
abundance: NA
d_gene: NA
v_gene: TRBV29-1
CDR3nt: TGCAGCGTTGGACCTTGGGGGCTTCACGGGGAGCTGTTTTTT
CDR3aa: CSVGPWGLHGELFF

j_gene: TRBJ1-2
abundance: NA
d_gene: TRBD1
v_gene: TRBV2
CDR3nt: TGTGCCAGCAGTGGTACAAAGGGGGCGTATTTCGGGGCGTATGGCTACACCTTC
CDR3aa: CASSGTKGAYFGAYGYTF

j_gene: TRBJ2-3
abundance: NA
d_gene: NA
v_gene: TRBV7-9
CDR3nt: TGTGCCAGCAGCTCTCGGGGGAGCACAGATACGCAGTATTTT
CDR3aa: CASSSRGSTDTQYF

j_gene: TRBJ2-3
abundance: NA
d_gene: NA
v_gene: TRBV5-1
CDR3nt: TGCGCCAGCAGCTTGGCAATTAGCGGCTACACAGATACGCAGTATTTT
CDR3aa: CASSLAISGYTDTQYF

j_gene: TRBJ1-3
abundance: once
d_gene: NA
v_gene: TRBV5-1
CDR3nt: TGCGCCAGCGCCGACAGGTCCTCTGGAAACACCATATATTTT
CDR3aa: CASADRSSGNTIYF

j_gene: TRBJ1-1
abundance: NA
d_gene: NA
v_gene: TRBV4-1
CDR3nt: TGCGCCAGCAGCCCAAGGTTAGGGGGGTTGGCTGAAGCTTTCTTT
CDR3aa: CASSPRLGGLAEAFF

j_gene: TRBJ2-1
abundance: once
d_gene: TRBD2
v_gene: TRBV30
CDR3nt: TGTGCCTGGAGTGTAACGGGAGGTTCCTACAATGAGCAGTTCTTC
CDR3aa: CAWSVTGGSYNEQFF

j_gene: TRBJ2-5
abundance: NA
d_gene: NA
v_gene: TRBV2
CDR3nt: TGTGCCAGCAGGGTAGTCCAGACCCAGTACTTC
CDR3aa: CASRVVQTQYF

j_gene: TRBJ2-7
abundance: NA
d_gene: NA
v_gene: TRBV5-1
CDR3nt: TGCGCCAGCAGCTTGTACAGCTACGAGCAGTACTTC
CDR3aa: CASSLYSYEQYF

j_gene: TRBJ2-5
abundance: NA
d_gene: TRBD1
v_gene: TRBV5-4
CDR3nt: TGTGCCAGCAGCTTGCAGGACAGGGCAGAGACCCAGTACTTC
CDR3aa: CASSLQDRAETQYF

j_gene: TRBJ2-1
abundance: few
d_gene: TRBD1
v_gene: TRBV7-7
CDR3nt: TGTGCCAGCAGCCCTGGGACAGGTTTTTACAATGAGCAGTTCTTC
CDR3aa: CASSPGTGFYNEQFF

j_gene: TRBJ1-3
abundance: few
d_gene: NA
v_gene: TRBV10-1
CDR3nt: TGCGCCAGCAGTAAGTCTTTCTCTGGAAACACCATATATTTT
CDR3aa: CASSKSFSGNTIYF

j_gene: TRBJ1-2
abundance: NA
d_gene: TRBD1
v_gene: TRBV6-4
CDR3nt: TGTGCCAGCAGTGGAGGGGGCCGAGGCTACACCTTC
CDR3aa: CASSGGGRGYTF

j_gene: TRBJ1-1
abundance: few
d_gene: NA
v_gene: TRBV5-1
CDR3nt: TGCGCCAGCAGCTTGCCAGGGTATAACACTGAAGCTTTCTTT
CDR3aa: CASSLPGYNTEAFF

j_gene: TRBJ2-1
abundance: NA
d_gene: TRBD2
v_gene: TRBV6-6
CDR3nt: TGTGCCAGCAGTTCATCTAGCGGGGGATACAATGAGCAGTTCTTC
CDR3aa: CASSSSSGGYNEQFF

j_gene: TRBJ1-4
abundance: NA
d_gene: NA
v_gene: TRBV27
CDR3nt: TGTGCCAGCAGTTTATGGGAGAAGGAAAAACTGTTTTTT
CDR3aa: CASSLWEKEKLFF